This T cell receptor (beta chain) was captured in a study of T cells in Graves' hyperthyroidism and ophthalmopathy. Diagnosis rested on symptoms, serum thyroxine and TRAb, thyroid ultrasound, and orbital computed tomography. Many counts were recorded for this clonotype. Germline V CDR1 and CDR2: SQVTM, ANQGSEA. Trimming took off 3 bases at V and 1 base at J, with 18 bases between the two ends. This CDR3 is built from 16 residues. RNA transcripts yielded amplified TCR beta CDR3 regions. RT-PCR in the first round (using the HTBI primer set) targeted the TCR CDR3. One entry per CDR3 protein results from TCRdb running MiXCR on the multiplex PCR reads. The profile shows 540,000 or so distinct CDR3 sequences, under 60% of them singletons.

The clonotype comes from an adult woman with Graves' disease, either hyperthyroidism or ophthalmopathy (not recorded which). The sample comprised peripheral blood or thyroid tissue (not recorded which). The chain links TRBV29-1 to TRBJ1-1; D not certain. CDR3 sequence: CSVEGLERQPNTEAFF. The CDR3 region has the DNA TGCAGCGTTGAGGGCTTAGAGCGACAACCGAACACTGAAGCTTTCTTT. The full variable domain, with the rest looked up from reference TRBV29-1 and TRBJ1-1, is SAVISQKPSRDICQRGTSLTIQCQVDSQVTMMFWYRQQPGQSLTLIATANQGSEATYESGFVIDKFPISRPNLTFSTLTVSNMSPEDSSIYLCSVEGLERQPNTEAFFGQGTRLTVV.